This passage covers 21 T cell receptor beta chains from one sample sequenced in a study of OX40 agonist ivuxolimab in advanced cancers. Method: immunoSEQ multiplex PCR; TCRdb's copy keeps in-frame clones and lacks some. The sample shows more than 45,000 clones, about 82% of them seen only once. This sample comprised CD4+ or CD8+ T cells sorted from blood, obtained in a trial of the OX40 agonist ivuxolimab. The receptors originated from an adult with an advanced solid tumor such as melanoma, head and neck, liver or kidney cancer.

V and J are TRBV10-3 and TRBJ1-1; D possibly corresponds to TRBD1 (5 bases). The germline V gene encodes CDR1 ENHRY and CDR2 SYGVKD. CDR3 length: 13 amino acids. The ends were cut back, 4 bases at V and 8 bases at J, with 14 bases in the middle. CDR3: CAISGGGGGEAFF. The CDR3 nucleotides read TGTGCCATCAGTGGCGGGGGGGGAGGAGAAGCTTTCTTT.

The V gene is TRBV5-6, the J gene TRBJ2-1; tentative D call: TRBD1 (6 bases). The germline gives CDR1 SGHDT, CDR2 YYEEEE. V lost 2 bases to trimming and J lost 9 bases, with 15 bases between them. CDR3 length: 14 residues. The CDR3 sequence: CASSFDRISGEQFF. Here the CDR3 DNA reads TGTGCCAGCAGCTTCGACAGGATAAGCGGTGAGCAGTTCTTC.

This sequence joins TRBV4-3 and TRBJ1-2, with D possibly being TRBD1 (5 bases). CDR3 length equals 15 residues. V was shortened by 2 bases and J by 4 bases, with 14 bases between the two germline ends. Germline-derived CDR1 and CDR2 are LGHNA and YSLEER. CDR3 residues: CASSQPGGTGYGYTF. DNA of the CDR3: TGCGCCAGCAGCCAACCGGGGGGTACGGGCTATGGCTACACCTTC.

This rearrangement joins TRBV11-2 to TRBJ2-7, with D perhaps TRBD1 (5 bases). The CDR3 length is 15 residues. V lost 5 bases and J 5 bases, leaving 19 bases between the germline ends. Germline-derived CDR1 and CDR2 are SGHAT and FQNNGV. The CDR3 DNA sequence: TGTGCCAGCAGCACGGACATTTCGGCTCCACACGAGCAGTACTTC. It codes for CASSTDISAPHEQYF.

The J gene is TRBJ2-6, the V gene TRBV5-1; D is unresolved. Germline V gene sequence: CDR1 SGHRS, CDR2 YFSETQ. The CDR3 has 15 amino acids. V lost 0 bases and J 1 base, leaving 5 bases between the germline ends. The CDR3 nucleotides read TGCGCCAGCAGCTTGGATATATCTGGGGCCAACGTCCTGACTTTC. Encoded protein: CASSLDISGANVLTF.

The genes are TRBV2 and TRBJ1-1; D is perhaps TRBD1 (6 bases). From germline, CDR1 is SNHLY and CDR2 FYNNEI. V lost 3 bases and J lost 10, with 12 bases in between. The CDR3 sequence is 12 residues long. The CDR3 coding sequence is TGTGCCAGCAGTGATCCAGGGGAGCCAGCTTTCTTT. Translation: CASSDPGEPAFF.

The chain joins TRBV10-2 to TRBJ1-1; no firm D call. V was shortened by 2 bases and J by 0 bases, with 19 bases between the two germline ends. Germline lookup yields CDR1 WSHSY and CDR2 SAAADI. The CDR3 extends over 18 amino acids. CDR3 in amino acids: CASSEPMTFGPLNTEAFF. The DNA of the CDR3 is TGCGCCAGCAGTGAGCCTATGACGTTCGGGCCGTTGAACACTGAAGCTTTCTTT.

The chain has TRBV6-1 and TRBJ1-1, with 9 bases identical to TRBD1. There are 17 residues in the CDR3. In germline, CDR1 is MNHNS, CDR2 SASEGT. J was trimmed by 0 bases and V by 4 bases; bases with no gene match: 9. The CDR3 region is CASSGRTGVDMNTEAFF. The CDR3 DNA is TGTGCCAGCAGTGGAAGGACAGGGGTTGACATGAACACTGAAGCTTTCTTT.

This clone was seen a single time. The rearrangement joins TRBV6-1 to TRBJ2-5, with 8 bases that match TRBD1. Germline loops: CDR1 MNHNS, CDR2 SASEGT. With V trimmed by 4 bases and J by 2 bases, 6 bases remained unmatched. This CDR3 comprises 15 residues. Here the CDR3 reads CASSGRDRLQETQYF. The DNA of the CDR3 is TGTGCCAGCAGTGGCCGGGACAGGTTGCAAGAGACCCAGTACTTC.

The chain recombines TRBV5-6 with TRBJ1-5; D might be TRBD1 (5 bases). The germline V gene has CDR1 SGHDT and CDR2 YYEEEE. The CDR3 runs 18 residues. V was pared by 4 bases and J by 0 bases, with 20 bases between. The CDR3 reads CASSPGRTGPYSNQPQHF. CDR3 coding DNA: TGTGCCAGCAGCCCAGGTAGAACAGGCCCTTATAGCAATCAGCCCCAGCATTTT.

This clone has only one observation. V and J are TRBV18 and TRBJ2-7; 7 bases align to TRBD1. Per germline, CDR1 KGHSH and CDR2 LQKENI. This CDR3 is 13 amino acids long. The J segment lost 4 bases and the V segment lost 7 bases, leaving 7 bases of the junction unmatched. Here the CDR3 reads CASCRGTDYEQYF. CDR3 nucleotides: TGTGCCAGCTGCAGGGGGACGGATTACGAGCAGTACTTC.

The chain's CDR3 is CASSEGPGVEAFF. In DNA, the CDR3 is TGTGCCAGCAGTGAAGGACCGGGCGTTGAAGCTTTCTTT. The chain employs TRBV6-1 and TRBJ1-1; no firm D call. The germline gives CDR1 MNHNS, CDR2 SASEGT. The CDR3 consists of 13 residues. The V end was cut by 1 base, the J end by 7 bases, with 10 bases between.

The genes are TRBV30 and TRBJ2-5; 7 bases are shared with TRBD1. Germline CDR1 is GTSNPN and CDR2 is SVGIG (reference sequence). The CDR3 runs to 12 residues. Trimming took 5 bases from V and 5 from J; bases not matched to a gene: 5. CDR3 in amino acids: CAWVGGEETQYF. CDR3 coding DNA: TGTGCCTGGGTAGGGGGCGAGGAGACCCAGTACTTC.

The chain carries TRBV4-2 and TRBJ1-2, with TRBD1 as a possible D gene (5 bases). Germline V lookup: CDR1 LGHNA, CDR2 YNFKEQ. The CDR3 extends over 14 amino acids. V was shortened by 3 bases and J by 3 bases, with 11 bases between the two germline ends. CDR3 nucleotide sequence: TGTGCCAGCAGCCACCCAGGGCAGGACTATGGCTACACCTTC. Amino acid sequence: CASSHPGQDYGYTF.

The gene calls are TRBV6-1 and TRBJ1-6; D remains ambiguous. The V gene's germline CDR1 is MNHNS and CDR2 SASEGT. V shed 1 base and J shed 0 bases, with 13 bases lying between them. CDR3 length: 18 residues. This chain's CDR3 is CASSEGGLLSSYNSPLHF. CDR3 nucleotides: TGTGCCAGCAGTGAAGGCGGACTGTTGAGCTCCTATAATTCACCCCTCCACTTT.

This clone showed up just a few times. The chain employs TRBV28 and TRBJ2-5, with no clear D. The CDR3 covers 14 residues. Per germline, CDR1 MDHEN and CDR2 SYDVKM. V lost 5 bases to trimming and J lost 3 bases, with 13 bases between them. The CDR3 sequence is CASSPIRVEETQYF. CDR3 nucleotide sequence: TGTGCCAGCAGTCCAATTAGGGTGGAAGAGACCCAGTACTTC.

This chain uses TRBV10-2 with TRBJ2-5, with D tentatively TRBD2 (7 bases). This CDR3 comprises 13 residues. V was shortened by 6 bases and J by 5 bases, with 13 bases between the two germline ends. Germline values: CDR1 WSHSY, CDR2 SAAADI. Written as DNA, the CDR3 is TGCGCCAGCAGAGGGGGACTATCGGAGACCCAGTACTTC. Its protein is CASRGGLSETQYF.

This chain joins TRBV6-5 and TRBJ2-3, with D perhaps assigned TRBD1 or TRBD2 (5 bases each). The CDR3 loop spans 13 amino acids. V was cut by 3 bases and J by 5 bases, with 9 bases left in between. CDR1 is MNHEY, CDR2 SVGAGI, per germline. CDR3 nucleotides: TGTGCCAGCAGTTATCGGGGCGGAGATACGCAGTATTTT. This sequence encodes CASSYRGGDTQYF.

The rearrangement links TRBV13 to TRBJ1-1; D not resolved. The V end lost 2 bases, the J end lost 2 bases, and 3 bases lay between the germline ends. CDR1 and CDR2 from the germline V gene are PRHDT and FYEKMQ (reference sequence). The CDR3 has 12 amino acids. The DNA of the CDR3 is TGTGCCAGCAGCTTAAGTAACACTGAAGCTTTCTTT. Amino acids: CASSLSNTEAFF.

The chain recombines TRBV6-1 with TRBJ1-5; no clear D. V was shortened by 6 bases and J by 7 bases, with 13 bases between the two germline ends. CDR1 is MNHNS, CDR2 SASEGT, per germline. There are 13 residues in the CDR3. In nucleotides, the CDR3 is TGTGCCAGCAGCCTGTCCGGGTTACAGCCCCAGCATTTT. This sequence encodes CASSLSGLQPQHF.

The chain links TRBV30 to TRBJ1-5, with D possibly being TRBD1 (5 bases). The V end was cut by 1 base, the J end by 6 bases, with 10 bases between. From germline, CDR1 is GTSNPN and CDR2 SVGIG (reference sequence). The CDR3 runs 13 residues. CDR3 sequence: CAWSADGGQPQHF. In nucleotides, the CDR3 is TGTGCCTGGAGTGCAGATGGGGGTCAGCCCCAGCATTTT.